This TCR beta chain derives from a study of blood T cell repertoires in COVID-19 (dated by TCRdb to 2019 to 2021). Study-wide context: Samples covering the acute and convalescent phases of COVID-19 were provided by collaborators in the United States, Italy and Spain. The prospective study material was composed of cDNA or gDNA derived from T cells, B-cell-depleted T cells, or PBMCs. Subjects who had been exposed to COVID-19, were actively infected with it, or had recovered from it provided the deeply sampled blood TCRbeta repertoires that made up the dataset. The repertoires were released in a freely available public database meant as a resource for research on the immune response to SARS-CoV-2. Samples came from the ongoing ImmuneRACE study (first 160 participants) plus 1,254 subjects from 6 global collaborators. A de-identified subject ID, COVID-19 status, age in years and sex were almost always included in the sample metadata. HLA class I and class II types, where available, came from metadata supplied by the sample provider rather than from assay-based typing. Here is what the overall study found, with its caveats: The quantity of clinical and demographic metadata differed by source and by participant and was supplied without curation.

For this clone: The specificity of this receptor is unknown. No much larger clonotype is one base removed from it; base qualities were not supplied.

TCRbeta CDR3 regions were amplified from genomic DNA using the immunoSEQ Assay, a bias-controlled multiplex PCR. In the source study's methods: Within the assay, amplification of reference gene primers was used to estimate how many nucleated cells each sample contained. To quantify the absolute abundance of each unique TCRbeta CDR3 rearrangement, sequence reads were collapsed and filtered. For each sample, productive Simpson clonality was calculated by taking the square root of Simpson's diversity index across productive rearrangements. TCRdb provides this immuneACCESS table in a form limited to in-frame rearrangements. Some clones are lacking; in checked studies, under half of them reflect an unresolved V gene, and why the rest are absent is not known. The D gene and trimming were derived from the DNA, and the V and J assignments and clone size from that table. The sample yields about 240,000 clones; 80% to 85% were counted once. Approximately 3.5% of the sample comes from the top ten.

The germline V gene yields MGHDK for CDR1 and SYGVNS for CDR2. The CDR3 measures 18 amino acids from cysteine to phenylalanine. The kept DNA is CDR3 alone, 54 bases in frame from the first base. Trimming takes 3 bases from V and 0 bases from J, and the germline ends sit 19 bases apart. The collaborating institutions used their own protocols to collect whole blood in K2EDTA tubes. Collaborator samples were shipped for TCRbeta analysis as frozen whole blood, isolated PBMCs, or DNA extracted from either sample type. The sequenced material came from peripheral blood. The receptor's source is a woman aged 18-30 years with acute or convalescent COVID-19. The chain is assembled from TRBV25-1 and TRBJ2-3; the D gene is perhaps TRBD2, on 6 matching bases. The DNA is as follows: TGTGCCAGCAGTGAGCGGGATCCGCGGACTCAGAGCACAGATACGCAGTATTTT. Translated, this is CASSERDPRTQSTDTQYF.